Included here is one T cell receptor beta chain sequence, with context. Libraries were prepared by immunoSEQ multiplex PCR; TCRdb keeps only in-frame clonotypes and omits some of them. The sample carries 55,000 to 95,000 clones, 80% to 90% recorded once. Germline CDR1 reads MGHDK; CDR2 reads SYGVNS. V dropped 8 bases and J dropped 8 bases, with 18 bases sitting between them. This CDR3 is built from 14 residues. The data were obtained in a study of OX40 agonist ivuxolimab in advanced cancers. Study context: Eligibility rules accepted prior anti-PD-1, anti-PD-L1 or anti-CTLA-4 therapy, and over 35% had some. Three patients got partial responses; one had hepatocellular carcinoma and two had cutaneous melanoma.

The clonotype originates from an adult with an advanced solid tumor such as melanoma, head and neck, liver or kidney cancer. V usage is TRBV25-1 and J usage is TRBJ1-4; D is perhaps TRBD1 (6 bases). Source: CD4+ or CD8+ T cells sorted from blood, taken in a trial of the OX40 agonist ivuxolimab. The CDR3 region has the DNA TGTGCCAGCTCTCGAAGGGGGGTTGTAGAAAAACTGTTTTTT. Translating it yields CASSRRGVVEKLFF.